These 13 T cell receptor beta chains originate from one sample sequenced in a study of OX40 agonist ivuxolimab in advanced cancers. Profiling relied on immunoSEQ multiplex PCR, and the TCRdb table lists in-frame clones only, not all of them. The sample comprises about 92,000 clones, about 80% of which are singletons, and approximately 6.3% rests with the top ten. The material was CD4+ or CD8+ T cells sorted from blood, obtained in a trial of the OX40 agonist ivuxolimab. Receptor source: an adult with an advanced solid tumor such as melanoma, head and neck, liver or kidney cancer.

This chain uses TRBV5-6 with TRBJ2-7; 9 bases fit TRBD1. The germline gives CDR1 SGHDT, CDR2 YYEEEE. V trimming: 5 bases; J trimming: 5 bases; junction bases outside the gene matches: 14. CDR3 size: 16 residues. CDR3 amino acids: CASSSPPGTGSHEQYF. DNA for the CDR3: TGTGCCAGCAGTAGTCCTCCTGGGACAGGGTCCCACGAGCAGTACTTC.

For the CDR3, the DNA is TGTGCCAGCAGCGTAGACCCCGGACTAAGGACAGGGGAAGAGCAGTACTTC. This codes for CASSVDPGLRTGEEQYF. The chain employs TRBV9 and TRBJ2-7; TRBD1 matches at 9 bases. The CDR3 consists of 17 residues. V gave up 0 bases and J gave up 7 bases; unmatched junction bases: 14. Germline values: CDR1 SGDLS, CDR2 YYNGEE.

The rearrangement joins TRBV5-1 to TRBJ2-5; D perhaps matches TRBD2 (7 bases). Trimming took off 4 bases at V and 5 bases at J, with 12 bases between the two ends. Germline V gives CDR1 SGHRS, CDR2 YFSETQ. The length of the CDR3 is 13 residues. The CDR3 spells CASSARGGETQYF. DNA for the CDR3: TGCGCCAGCAGCGCCAGGGGAGGGGAGACCCAGTACTTC.

The chain links TRBV29-1 to TRBJ2-1; 11 bases are shared with TRBD2. Germline V gives CDR1 SQVTM, CDR2 ANQGSEA. V dropped 5 bases and J dropped 12; count of bases not matched to a gene: 3. This CDR3 contains 11 residues. CDR3 DNA: TGCAGCGTTTTCCTAGCGGGGGGGCAGTTCTTC. The encoded protein is CSVFLAGGQFF.

The chain recombines TRBV7-8 with TRBJ2-1; 9 nucleotides align to TRBD1. Germline CDR1 and CDR2: SGHVS and FQNEAQ. Trimming cost V 5 bases and J 3 bases; bases outside gene matches: 5. There are 15 residues in the CDR3. For the CDR3, the DNA is TGTGCCAGCAGCCAGGACAGGGGCGGCTACAATGAGCAGTTCTTC. It codes for CASSQDRGGYNEQFF.

This clone has just one count. The J gene is TRBJ2-1, the V gene TRBV6-4; D is tentatively TRBD1 or TRBD2 (6 bases each). The germline V gene encodes CDR1 MRHNA and CDR2 SNTAGT. V was clipped by 3 bases and J by 7 bases, with 7 bases between them. This CDR3 is 12 amino acids long. CDR3 nucleotides: TGTGCCAGCAGTGAAGGGGGGAATGAGCAGTTCTTC. Amino acids: CASSEGGNEQFF.

The chain joins TRBV27 to TRBJ2-1; no firm D call. This CDR3 has 13 residues. Trimming cost V 6 bases and J 1 base, with 7 bases left between them. Germline-derived CDR1 and CDR2 are MNHEY and SMNVEV (reference sequence). CDR3 nucleotide sequence: TGTGCCAGCAGCCAGACATCCTACAATGAGCAGTTCTTC. This sequence encodes CASSQTSYNEQFF.

The J gene is TRBJ1-1, the V gene TRBV7-9, with D maybe TRBD1 (5 bases). Germline V gene sequence: CDR1 SEHNR, CDR2 FQNEAQ (reference sequence). The CDR3 runs 14 residues. Trimming left V 4 bases short and J 0 bases short, with 9 bases between. In nucleotides, the CDR3 is TGTGCCAGCAGCTCGGGGCCCTTGAACACTGAAGCTTTCTTT. The encoded protein is CASSSGPLNTEAFF.

The CDR3: CAWSPQGSSPLHF. The CDR3 nucleotides are TGTGCCTGGAGTCCACAGGGGTCTTCACCCCTCCACTTT. The chain joins TRBV30 to TRBJ1-6; 7 bases line up with TRBD1. The CDR3 has 13 residues. Trimming removed 2 bases from V and 9 bases from J; junction bases left unmatched: 4. CDR1 and CDR2 (germline): GTSNPN, SVGIG (reference sequence).

A note on this clone: Other DNA sequences in this sample translate to the same CDR3. The rearrangement links TRBV7-8 to TRBJ1-5; D is perhaps TRBD1 (6 bases). This CDR3 comprises 15 residues. Germline V CDR1 and CDR2: SGHVS, FQNEAQ. With 2 bases removed from V and 6 bases from J, the gap between germline ends came to 14 bases. CDR3 coding DNA: TGTGCCAGCAGCTTACGAGGGGGGCAGGGTCAGCCCCAGCATTTT. The encoded protein is CASSLRGGQGQPQHF.

The CDR3 protein is CASSPLGGQGGGYTF. The CDR3 DNA follows: TGTGCCAGCAGCCCCCTGGGGGGACAGGGTGGGGGCTACACCTTC. The chain carries TRBV13 and TRBJ1-2; 9 positions agree with TRBD1. The CDR3 loop spans 15 amino acids. Germline lookup yields CDR1 PRHDT and CDR2 FYEKMQ (reference sequence). V was pared by 5 bases and J by 8 bases, with 12 bases of the junction left unmatched.

This clone was counted between two and nine times. This chain uses TRBV7-7 with TRBJ1-3; TRBD1 agrees at 10 bases. V shed 1 base, J shed 0 bases, and the junction held 6 bases outside the gene matches. The CDR3 contains 18 residues. Germline CDR1 is SSHAT and CDR2 is FNYEAQ (reference sequence). CDR3 DNA: TGTGCCAGCAGCTTAGTAGGGGACAGGGGTTTCTCTGGAAACACCATATATTTT. Protein product: CASSLVGDRGFSGNTIYF.

The rearrangement joins TRBV5-1 to TRBJ1-2; D is ambiguous. The V gene lost 5 bases and the J gene lost 7 bases, with 12 bases spanning the gap. Germline V lookup: CDR1 SGHRS, CDR2 YFSETQ. There are 12 residues in the CDR3. CDR3 sequence reads: CASSEPGVGYTF. The CDR3 coding sequence is TGCGCCAGCAGTGAACCCGGGGTTGGCTACACCTTC.